This T cell receptor beta chain comes out of a study of PD-1 blockade in classical Hodgkin lymphoma. Germline V gene data show CDR1 as MNHEY and CDR2 as SVGAGI. This CDR3 spans 14 amino acids. The V end lost 5 bases, the J end lost 0 bases, and 8 bases lay between the germline ends. Points from the study as a whole: Newly diagnosed patients had diversity similar to the baseline diversity of complete responders.

This table comes from immunoSEQ multiplex PCR, and its TCRdb copy is limited to in-frame clones, with some not included. The data contain several thousand clones, 70% to 90% of them seen just once; the ten biggest clones take up 25% to 35%. In this sample, this clone turned up a few times. Antigen unknown. Autologous stem cell transplantation was followed by relapse in every patient, and brentuximab vedotin exposure varied. The clonotype comes from a human donor with classical Hodgkin lymphoma. The starting material was peripheral blood mononuclear cells (PBMCs), obtained at baseline. The chain links TRBV6-5 to TRBJ1-5; D not resolved. Written as DNA, the CDR3 is TGTGCCAGCAGTGGACGATATAGCAATCAGCCCCAGCATTTT. The encoded protein is CASSGRYSNQPQHF.